This T cell receptor (beta chain) emerged from a study of radiotherapy plus CTLA-4 blockade in lung cancer. General observations from the study: Among reported predictors of response, early blood T cell clone dynamics with interferon-beta performed best. An expansion of tumor-derived TCR clones occurred in blood after radiotherapy plus ipilimumab.

The assay was immunoSEQ multiplex PCR, and TCRdb's table has in-frame clones only and misses some. This sample carries about 110,000 clones, under 90% of them seen once, and the ten largest clones take 2% to 2.5%. People whose metastatic non-small-cell lung cancer was chemo-refractory got focal radiation along with CTLA-4 blockade by ipilimumab. Germline CDR1 reads MNHEY; CDR2 reads SMNVEV (reference sequence). CDR3 length: 16 residues. Trimming stripped 4 bases from V and 2 bases from J, with 17 bases between. Points on this clone: Antigen unknown.

This TCR was recovered from a human donor with non-small cell lung cancer that progressed on radiotherapy plus ipilimumab. Some clones in this sample may be carry-over from other donors' samples. The sample consisted of peripheral blood, taken from a patient treated with radiotherapy plus ipilimumab. The gene calls are TRBV27 and TRBJ2-5, with a tentative D call TRBD1 (6 bases). The CDR3 protein is CASSSWTARLQETQYF. The CDR3, as DNA: TGTGCCAGCAGTTCCTGGACAGCGAGACTACAAGAGACCCAGTACTTC.